What follows is one T cell receptor beta chain and its context. The data were taken from a study of blood T cell repertoires in COVID-19. Study context: Collection of acute and convalescent COVID-19 samples took place in the United States, Italy and Spain. PBMCs, B-cell-depleted T cells, or T cells were the source of the cDNA or gDNA that made up the material.

Measured with immunoSEQ multiplex PCR; TCRdb has only the in-frame clones, and not every one. The sample lists approximately 400,000 clones, around 87% occurring once. Clinical history as reported by participants underpinned cohort assignment. Symptom resolution, clearance, or two negative PCRs marked the recovered donors of Cohort 3. V gave up 5 bases and J gave up 1 base; unmatched junction bases: 4. The CDR3 covers 15 residues. The germline V gene has CDR1 MNHEY and CDR2 SVGAGI. This sequence joins TRBV6-5 and TRBJ2-1; TRBD2 aligns across 8 bases. Source material: PBMCs or T cells enriched from blood (not recorded which). The TCR comes from a man aged 30 to 45 who had recovered from COVID-19. The CDR3 DNA reads as TGTGCCAGCAGTCTTAGCGGGACGTCCTACAATGAGCAGTTCTTC. Translating gives CASSLSGTSYNEQFF.